Presented here are 3 T cell receptor beta chains from one specimen sequenced in a study of T cell changes during pregnancy in multiple sclerosis. The data were produced by immunoSEQ multiplex PCR, yet TCRdb's version contains in-frame clones alone and is incomplete. Of tens of thousands of clones listed, 85% to 95% were seen once; the top ten hold under 2%. Sequenced material: peripheral blood, taken in the first trimester of pregnancy. These receptor sequences come from a female donor in good health, enrolled as a control in a pregnancy study.

The V gene is TRBV13, the J gene TRBJ1-3; D is possibly TRBD1 (6 bases). Germline V lookup: CDR1 PRHDT, CDR2 FYEKMQ (reference sequence). Trimming stripped 5 bases from V and 0 bases from J, with 14 bases between. CDR3 length equals 16 residues. The CDR3 region is CASSVRGTHSGNTIYF. CDR3 bases: TGTGCCAGCAGCGTAAGGGGGACACACTCTGGAAACACCATATATTTT.

The V and J genes are TRBV6-6 and TRBJ2-6; D perhaps matches TRBD2 (5 bases). The germline gives CDR1 MNHNY, CDR2 SVGAGI (reference sequence). CDR3 length: 16 amino acids. Trimming stripped 10 bases from V and 2 bases from J, with 18 bases between. The CDR3 protein is CATDEGSFTGANVLTF. The CDR3 DNA is TGTGCCACCGATGAGGGATCATTTACTGGGGCCAACGTCCTGACTTTC.

V gene TRBV6-5 combines with J gene TRBJ1-1; TRBD1 matches 7 bases. In germline, CDR1 is MNHEY, CDR2 SVGAGI. V was clipped by 7 bases and J by 0 bases; unmatched bases: 5. This CDR3 has 14 residues. The CDR3 spells CASTEDRVNTEAFF. The CDR3 DNA follows: TGTGCCAGCACCGAAGACAGGGTGAACACTGAAGCTTTCTTT.